This T cell receptor beta chain stems from a study of cytomegalovirus exposure and HLA in healthy donors (dated 2017 in TCRdb). For context, the study as a whole: According to an earlier analysis of a few hundred of the donors, 150 million to 200 million T cells yielded approximately 120 million unique TCR beta sequences and about 280 Gb of sequence data. An early release covering roughly 600 HLA-typed donors comprised about 300 gigabases of sequencing data and around 80 million unique TCR sequences. Among the roughly 410 genotyped donors, around 81% belonged to the genetic ancestry cluster associated with self-reported Caucasian donors. The study aimed to test whether cataloging public T cell receptors could reveal signatures of past pathogen exposure. The study profiled the T cell repertoires of hundreds of subjects by immunosequencing and related them to cytomegalovirus serostatus. Along with the roughly 710-subject first cohort, a separate validation cohort of around 120 different subjects was used. To predict cytomegalovirus infection status, the study combined high-throughput TCR immunosequencing, statistical association of individual TCRs with disease status, and machine learning. In a later analysis, previously published TCR beta repertoires from 500 to 750 donors were re-analyzed and high-resolution HLA genotyping was added so that TCR occurrence patterns could be studied. Rather than using new phenotypic data, the later analysis identified candidate immune exposures from TCR beta sequences and from how often those sequences occurred across donors. An earlier analysis of approximately 630 of the donors applied high-throughput TCR beta sequencing to assess whether each TCR beta V gene segment acted as functional or pseudogenic. Donor age, sex, ethnicity and CMV serostatus were compiled together with the repertoire data. Genome-wide SNP genotypes for about 65% of the roughly 700 donors were used in a later genetic analysis, which treated that subset as a discovery cohort. Every discovery cohort repertoire had been produced on one sequencing platform. Both class I and class II loci were covered by HLA typing, at four-digit resolution. Typing coverage varied by locus: roughly 620-640 donors for A, B, C, DRB1 and DQB1; roughly 560 for DQA1; approximately 610 for DPA1; approximately 450 for DPB1. Because of strong linkage in the cohort, a handful of DR-DQ haplotypes were treated as single units for association and clustering. Across about 370 genotyped donors of the cohort, an average of approximately 240,000 unique TCR beta nucleotide sequences per donor were sequenced, and 15% to 20% of those sequences were non-productive. Study-level results and caveats: According to a later genetic analysis, donors in an Asian-associated ancestry cluster had fewer N-insertions in productive TCRs than the roughly 700-donor mean. Most CMV-associated TCR beta chains appeared to be HLA-restricted in a later analysis, and the HLA associations seemed to be driven largely by CMV exposure. In a later analysis, several top co-occurrence clusters were reported to appear linked to parvovirus B19, influenza, CMV and Epstein-Barr virus. HLA typing was unavailable for some donors at each locus, so association tests used only the typed subset. Three of the identified cytomegalovirus-associated TCR beta chains were confirmed in vitro to be specific for cytomegalovirus antigens. A later genetic analysis associated a missense DCLRE1C variant with V-gene and J-gene trimming of TCR beta chains, and an independent cohort replicated the association. A further reported finding was that TCR beta sequences accurately predicted the HLA-A and HLA-B alleles for most subjects in the first cohort. A later analysis associated roughly 17,000 TCR beta sequences with specific HLA alleles at a false discovery rate of 0.05. Linkage disequilibrium might explain the correlated functional status among segregating V segments, but an unknown experimental factor could not be excluded. The 87-base-pair reads could not distinguish some IMGT-functional V segments, including TRBV6-2 and TRBV6-3, so those segments were excluded. When HLA alleles, especially DR and DQ, strongly co-occurred, TCR associations were difficult to assign to individual alleles. The presence/absence analyses assumed that sequencing depth was roughly uniform across donors, and that assumption may not be true. The earlier analysis of 587 of the donors excluded approximately 17 rarely observed V segments, including chromosome 9 orphons, because counts were too low. The classifier was reported to diagnose cytomegalovirus status with high specificity and sensitivity in both the original cohort and the validation cohort. In this cohort, only TCR beta chains were sequenced, and detectable features were limited by the absence of alpha or paired-chain data. Immune exposure information for the cohort was limited to CMV serostatus. Broadly in line with IMGT annotations, most TCR beta V segments showed up in productive rearrangements about 87% or about 30% of the time in an earlier analysis of several hundred of the donors. A cluster of highly shared sequence variants was judged likely to be a technical artifact of the sequencing pipeline. While some public TCRs were present in many individuals, most TCR sequences turned up only very rarely across donors. A total of 150 or so TCR beta chains were listed by the study as associated with cytomegalovirus. According to a later analysis, TCR association rates differed among HLA loci, with DRB1 alleles showing the most associated TCRs and HLA-C alleles showing the fewest. The authors suggested that the approach could potentially be generalized to other disease states and immunological phenotypes. Compared with equally common non-associated chains, HLA-associated TCR beta chains in a later analysis were more clonally expanded and had lower generation probabilities.

Including cysteine and phenylalanine, the CDR3 has 16 amino acids. The retained sequence is limited to the CDR3, 48 bases, with the frame set at the first base. V loses 4 bases at its end and J loses 6 bases; junction bases beyond the gene matches: 14. Based on the germline V gene, the CDR1 and CDR2 sequences are SGHRS and YFSETQ. In total, 666 healthy bone marrow donors made up the cohort. At the time of sampling, all cohort members were nominally healthy, though unrecorded immune exposures were likely present. The donor tested CMV seropositive, placing the donor among the approximately 310 seropositive members of the cohort. Every donor gave a peripheral blood sample, and the peripheral blood mononuclear cells from that sample were used for TCR beta sequencing. The Qiagen DNeasy Blood Extraction Kit was used to extract genomic DNA from the blood cell samples. Note on this clone: What antigen it recognizes has not been identified. Within one base of it there is no much larger clone, and no base qualities were kept.

Receptors were amplified or captured by the immunoSEQ multiplex PCR assay. For the multiplex PCR, a mixture combining 60 forward primers for TCR Vbeta segments and 13 reverse primers for TCR Jbeta segments was used. Amplification of the CDR3 region of rearranged TCR beta genes was performed with a multiplex PCR assay on genomic DNA. On the Illumina HiSeq System, the amplified TCR beta libraries were sequenced as 87-base-pair reads. Per the source publication's procedure: Across the 670 or so repertoires, a later analysis counted some 80 million unique TCR beta chains, 9 million to 14 million of which were shared by at least two donors. Raw reads were error-corrected and collapsed into unique sequences by a nearest-neighbor algorithm in which closely related sequences were merged to remove PCR and sequencing errors. Alignment of CDR3 sequences to IMGT reference sequences was used to assign V, D and J gene segments. For a sequence to be retained, a match of at least six nucleotides to both a V gene segment and a J gene segment was required. Rearrangements were classified as productive when the CDR3 lacked stop codons and remained in frame with V and J, and all other rearrangements were classified as non-productive. Following IMGT convention, CDR3 was defined as the stretch from the second conserved V-encoded cysteine to the conserved J-encoded phenylalanine. In an earlier analysis of around 600 of the donors, sequences lacking an unambiguous match to a single V gene segment were excluded. An earlier analysis of a few hundred of the donors called V segments functional above 56.7% productive rearrangements and segregating when the between-donor standard deviation exceeded 5%. A statistical classification framework was developed to diagnose cytomegalovirus status using the catalog of TCR beta chain sequences. V and J gene assignment, in a later analysis, came from comparing TCR nucleotide sequences with IMGT/GENE-DB human TR gene sequences. A later analysis assigned CDR3 sequences and most-parsimonious VDJ recombination scenarios with the TCRdist pipeline. In a later analysis, each TCR beta chain was defined by its CDR3 amino acid sequence together with its V-gene family, and reads lacking a unique V-gene family were excluded. In a later analysis, around 650 highly shared, low-generation-probability nucleotide sequences were removed to address suspected cross-contamination and a sequencing artifact. A later analysis calculated a clonal expansion index for each public chain from normalized within-repertoire ranks of inferred template counts. Generation probabilities in a later analysis came from a VDJ recombination model fitted to out-of-frame rearrangements, and those results were checked against IGoR. Hypergeometric tests were used in a later analysis to score TCR-TCR, TCR-HLA and TCR-CMV co-occurrence, with a repertoire-size bias correction applied to the TCR pairs. A later analysis estimated false discovery rates by permuting HLA or CMV assignments 20 times. A later analysis grouped co-occurring TCRs with DBSCAN, adding TCRdist sequence similarity when clustering within HLA-allele-positive subsets. Repertoires with fewer than 30,000 or more than 120,000 public chains were left out of co-occurrence clustering, as were roughly five repertoires with anomalous nucleotide sharing. The source is immuneACCESS, and TCRdb retained only in-frame sequences with V and J called. Part of the clones is not carried over; for the studies checked, unresolved V genes explain less than half of this, and the remainder is unexplained. The V and J calls and clone size were taken over from that table, and D and trimming were inferred from the DNA. The sample profile shows some 150,000 clones; roughly 70% of them were found once. The top ten hold 4.3% of the sample.

The receptor comes from a man aged 18 to 30 in good health and CMV-seropositive. The rearranged segments are TRBV5-1 and TRBJ1-2, with 8 junctional bases fitting TRBD1. Specimen: PBMCs. For the CDR3, the sequence is CASSDQGALKVDGYTF. At the DNA level, the sequence is TGCGCCAGCAGCGATCAGGGGGCGCTTAAAGTCGATGGCTACACCTTC. The full variable domain, completed from the reference TRBV5-1 and TRBJ1-2 proteins outside the CDR3, reads KAGVTQTPRYLIKTRGQQVTLSCSPISGHRSVSWYQQTPGQGLQFLFEYFSETQRNKGNFPGRFSGRQFSNSRSEMNVSTLELGDSALYLCASSDQGALKVDGYTFGSGTRLTVV.